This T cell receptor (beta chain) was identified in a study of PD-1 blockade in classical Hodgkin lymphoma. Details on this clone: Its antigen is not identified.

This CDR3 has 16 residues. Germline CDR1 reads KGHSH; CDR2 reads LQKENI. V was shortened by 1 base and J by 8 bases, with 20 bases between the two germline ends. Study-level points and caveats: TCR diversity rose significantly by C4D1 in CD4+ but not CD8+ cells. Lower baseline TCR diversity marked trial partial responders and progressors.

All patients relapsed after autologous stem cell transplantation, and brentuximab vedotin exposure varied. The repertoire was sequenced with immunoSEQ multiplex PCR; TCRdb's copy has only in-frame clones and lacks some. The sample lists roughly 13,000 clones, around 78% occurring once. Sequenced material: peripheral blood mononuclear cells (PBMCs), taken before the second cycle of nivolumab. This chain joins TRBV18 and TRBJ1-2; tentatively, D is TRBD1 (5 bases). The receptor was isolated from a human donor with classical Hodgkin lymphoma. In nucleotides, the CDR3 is TGTGCCAGCTCACCACAGGAGGGACCTACTCTAGGCGGCTACACCTTC. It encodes CASSPQEGPTLGGYTF.